These 26 T cell receptor beta chains were sequenced from one sample in a study of cytomegalovirus exposure and HLA in healthy donors. Amplification used 60 Vbeta primers and 13 Jbeta primers. Libraries were prepared by immunoSEQ multiplex PCR; TCRdb keeps only in-frame clonotypes and omits some of them. Of about 120,000 clones listed, roughly 80% are singletons. The sample taken for sequencing was PBMCs. The receptors shown here come from a man aged 25 to 40 in good health and CMV-seropositive.

The chain combines TRBV6-5 with TRBJ2-7, with D maybe TRBD2 (6 bases). Germline values: CDR1 MNHEY, CDR2 SVGAGI. CDR3 length: 15 amino acids. Trimming cost V 5 bases and J 0 bases, with 14 bases left between them. This CDR3 is CASSPSGLSSYEQYF. The DNA for the CDR3 is TGTGCCAGCAGTCCCAGCGGGTTGAGCTCCTACGAGCAGTACTTC.

This clone was seen only once. The chain carries TRBV4-1 and TRBJ2-1, with unresolved D. Germline CDR1 and CDR2: MGHRA and YSYEKL. This CDR3 region has 12 residues. The V end lost 1 base, the J end lost 8 bases, and 6 bases lay between the germline ends. DNA of the CDR3: TGCGCCAGCAGCCAAGCCCTCGATGAGCAGTTCTTC. It yields the protein CASSQALDEQFF.

On this clone itself: The identical CDR3 is also encoded by other nucleotide sequences in the sample. The chain joins TRBV12-5 to TRBJ1-2; D possibly corresponds to TRBD1 (5 bases). The V gene lost 7 bases and the J gene lost 5 bases, with 14 bases spanning the gap. The CDR3 loop spans 13 amino acids. Germline V gene data show CDR1 as LGHNT and CDR2 as FRNRAP. The CDR3 loop is CASAAGGSYGYTF. CDR3 sequence (DNA): TGTGCTAGTGCCGCGGGGGGAAGTTATGGCTACACCTTC.

The chain recombines TRBV29-1 with TRBJ1-5, with 8 bases matching TRBD1. Germline loops: CDR1 SQVTM, CDR2 ANQGSEA. The CDR3 contains 14 residues. Trimming took 5 bases from V and 2 from J; bases not matched to a gene: 5. The CDR3 DNA reads TGCAGCGTTACGGACAGGGCTGGCAATCAGCCCCAGCATTTT. Residues: CSVTDRAGNQPQHF. Full variable domain (rest looked up from reference TRBV29-1 and TRBJ1-5): SAVISQKPSRDICQRGTSLTIQCQVDSQVTMMFWYRQQPGQSLTLIATANQGSEATYESGFVIDKFPISRPNLTFSTLTVSNMSPEDSSIYLCSVTDRAGNQPQHFGDGTRLSIL.

This chain connects TRBV5-1 to TRBJ1-1; D is ambiguous. The CDR3 consists of 14 residues. Trimming pared 1 base from V and 1 base from J, leaving 8 bases between. Germline CDR1 SGHRS, CDR2 YFSETQ. CDR3 sequence reads: CASSLWSGNTEAFF. The DNA of the CDR3 is TGCGCCAGCAGCTTGTGGTCAGGGAACACTGAAGCTTTCTTT.

This clone was counted between two and nine times. This chain uses TRBV11-1 with TRBJ2-7, with TRBD1 identical over 8 bases. The length of the CDR3 is 16 residues. Germline V CDR1 and CDR2: SGHAT, FQDESV (reference sequence). Trimming cost V 5 bases and J 5 bases; bases outside gene matches: 14. The CDR3 is CASSGYLDRGSHEQYF. Here the CDR3 DNA reads TGTGCCAGCAGCGGATATCTAGACAGGGGATCCCACGAGCAGTACTTC.

The chain carries TRBV7-3 and TRBJ1-2, with D possibly matching TRBD1 (6 bases). Trimming removed 5 bases from V and 2 bases from J, with 12 bases in between. The CDR3 runs to 14 residues. The germline gives CDR1 SGHTA, CDR2 FQGTGA. DNA of the CDR3: TGTGCCAGCAGCCCCCAGGGGCGAAACTATGGCTACACCTTC. Translating it yields CASSPQGRNYGYTF.

The chain joins TRBV5-1 to TRBJ2-5; D may be TRBD2 (6 bases). Germline V gene sequence: CDR1 SGHRS, CDR2 YFSETQ. The CDR3 totals 15 residues. Trimming took off 3 bases at V and 1 base at J, with 13 bases between the two ends. CDR3 bases: TGCGCCAGCAGCTCCGGGACTCCTCTCCAAGAGACCCAGTACTTC. Residues: CASSSGTPLQETQYF.

The chain has TRBV2 and TRBJ2-7, with 7 bases lining up with TRBD2. The length of the CDR3 is 14 residues. Trimming took 7 bases from V and 6 from J; bases not matched to a gene: 12. Germline CDR1 and CDR2: SNHLY and FYNNEI. The CDR3 spells CASTFGRLVAEQYV. CDR3 nucleotide sequence: TGTGCCAGCACCTTCGGGAGGTTAGTCGCCGAGCAGTACGTC.

This chain uses TRBV6-6 with TRBJ2-7, with 8 positions matching TRBD1. The junction had 8 bases not matched to a gene; V was cut back by 6 bases and J by 1 base. This CDR3 has 15 amino acids. The germline CDR1 and CDR2 sequences are MNHNY and SVGAGI (reference sequence). This CDR3 is CASRPVGQVSYEQYF. CDR3 bases: TGTGCCAGCAGGCCGGTGGGACAGGTGTCCTACGAGCAGTACTTC.

J is TRBJ2-5 and V is TRBV9; D possibly corresponds to TRBD2 (5 bases). The V end was cut by 2 bases, the J end by 0 bases, with 8 bases between. This CDR3 is 14 amino acids long. Germline lookup yields CDR1 SGDLS and CDR2 YYNGEE. This chain's CDR3 is CASSVWGDQETQYF. For the CDR3, the DNA is TGTGCCAGCAGCGTGTGGGGAGACCAAGAGACCCAGTACTTC. Full variable domain (remainder filled in from reference TRBV9 and TRBJ2-5): DSGVTQTPKHLITATGQRVTLRCSPRSGDLSVYWYQQSLDQGLQFLIQYYNGEERAKGNILERFSAQQFPDLHSELNLSSLELGDSALYFCASSVWGDQETQYFGPGTRLLVL.

The genes are TRBV5-1 and TRBJ1-2; D is unresolved. Germline CDR1 is SGHRS and CDR2 is YFSETQ. This CDR3 has 13 residues. V was trimmed by 0 bases and J by 6 bases, leaving 9 bases between them. The CDR3 reads CASSLERSDGYTF. The DNA for the CDR3 is TGCGCCAGCAGCTTGGAACGTAGCGATGGCTACACCTTC.

This CDR3 is CASRATGAHYEQYF. The CDR3 DNA sequence: TGTGCCAGCAGAGCCACGGGAGCGCATTACGAGCAGTACTTC. The rearrangement links TRBV7-9 to TRBJ2-7; tentatively, D is TRBD2 (6 bases). V was shortened by 6 bases and J by 4 bases, with 16 bases between the two germline ends. There are 14 residues in the CDR3. Germline V lookup: CDR1 SEHNR, CDR2 FQNEAQ (reference sequence).

This chain links TRBV7-9 with TRBJ2-1, with 9 bases aligning to TRBD2. Trimming cost V 3 bases and J 9 bases; bases outside gene matches: 3. Germline V gene data show CDR1 as SEHNR and CDR2 as FQNEAQ (reference sequence). The CDR3 is 13 residues long. CDR3 residues: CASSFGLATEQFF. In nucleotides, the CDR3 is TGTGCCAGCAGCTTTGGACTAGCGACTGAGCAGTTCTTC.

The chain carries TRBV5-1 and TRBJ1-3; a possible D gene is TRBD1 (6 bases). The V end lost 2 bases, the J end lost 0 bases, and 12 bases lay between the germline ends. The CDR3 is 16 amino acids. The germline gives CDR1 SGHRS, CDR2 YFSETQ. The CDR3 DNA reads as TGCGCCAGCAGCTTCCTAACAGGGAGCTCTGGAAACACCATATATTTT. Residues: CASSFLTGSSGNTIYF.

This sequence joins TRBV9 and TRBJ1-3; maybe TRBD1 (5 bases). The CDR3 length is 16 residues. V was pared by 4 bases and J by 3 bases, with 17 bases between. The germline CDR1 and CDR2 sequences are SGDLS and YYNGEE. CDR3 loop: CASSPPGDSLGNTIYF. The CDR3 DNA is TGTGCCAGCAGCCCCCCGGGTGACAGCCTTGGAAACACCATATATTTT.

J is TRBJ2-3 and V is TRBV2, with a weak D call TRBD2 (7 bases). The CDR3 has 15 residues. Germline V gene lookup returns CDR1 SNHLY and CDR2 FYNNEI. Trimming cost V 10 bases and J 2 bases, with 19 bases left between them. The CDR3 reads CATAGGRGYTDTQYF. As DNA, the CDR3 is TGTGCCACAGCCGGAGGGAGGGGGTACACAGATACGCAGTATTTT.

A single count supports this clone. The junction departs from the called germline gene at one end, perhaps through a read error. Other DNA sequences from this sample encode an identical CDR3 as well. The rearrangement uses TRBV10-3 and TRBJ2-2; 8 bases match TRBD1. CDR1 and CDR2 (germline): ENHRY, SYGVKD. The CDR3 has 16 residues. The CDR3, as DNA: TGTGCCATCAGCGAGTCGAGCAGGGGGCTGACCGGGGAGCTGTTTTTT. Its protein is CAISESSRGLTGELFF.

In its sample, this clone was seen a few times. The genes are TRBV7-9 and TRBJ1-4, with D maybe TRBD1 (6 bases). The CDR3 spans 14 residues. V was cut by 3 bases and J by 11 bases, with 16 bases left in between. CDR1 and CDR2 from the germline V gene are SEHNR and FQNEAQ (reference sequence). The CDR3 DNA is TGTGCCAGCAGCTTGCCTGACAGGTCGGCGAAACTGTTTTTT. Translating it yields CASSLPDRSAKLFF. Combining the CDR3 with reference TRBV7-9 and TRBJ1-4 gives the whole variable domain DTGVSQNPRHKITKRGQNVTFRCDPISEHNRLYWYRQTLGQGPEFLTYFQNEAQLEKSRLLSDRFSAERPKGSFSTLEIQRTEQGDSAMYLCASSLPDRSAKLFFGSGTQLSVL.

This clone was counted ten times or more. This specimen includes other DNA sequences encoding the same CDR3. The rearrangement uses TRBV28 and TRBJ1-5; D gene unclear. Germline V lookup: CDR1 MDHEN, CDR2 SYDVKM. Trimming left V 6 bases short and J 4 bases short, with 13 bases between. This CDR3 spans 14 amino acids. The CDR3 nucleotides read TGTGCCAGCAGCCTCGGGAGGGATAATCAGCCCCAGCATTTT. Its translation is CASSLGRDNQPQHF.

This rearrangement joins TRBV9 to TRBJ2-2; D unclear. Trimming stripped 1 base from V and 5 bases from J, with 12 bases between. CDR3 length: 15 amino acids. Germline assignment: CDR1 SGDLS and CDR2 YYNGEE. The CDR3 DNA is TGTGCCAGCAGCGTAAGTAACAGTCTTACCGGGGAGCTGTTTTTT. This codes for CASSVSNSLTGELFF.

The chain employs TRBV4-2 and TRBJ1-2, with 7 bases lining up with TRBD1. The CDR3 runs 14 residues. Germline loops: CDR1 LGHNA, CDR2 YNFKEQ. J lost 8 bases, V lost 3 bases, and 9 bases had no gene match. For the CDR3, the DNA is TGTGCCAGCAGCCACCCCGACAGGGACAGAGGCTACACCTTC. Its translation: CASSHPDRDRGYTF.

A few counts support this clone. The chain is built from TRBV4-2 and TRBJ2-1; D possibly corresponds to TRBD1 (6 bases). The CDR3 length is 13 residues. Per the germline V gene, CDR1 is LGHNA and CDR2 is YNFKEQ. The V end lost 0 bases, the J end lost 9 bases, and 9 bases lay between the germline ends. The CDR3 region is CASSQEQGREQFF. The CDR3 DNA reads TGTGCCAGCAGCCAAGAGCAGGGGCGTGAGCAGTTCTTC.

This chain connects TRBV2 to TRBJ2-3, with D possibly TRBD2 on 6 matching bases. The CDR3 runs 14 residues. V lost 6 bases to trimming and J lost 4 bases, with 14 bases between them. Germline CDR1 is SNHLY and CDR2 is FYNNEI. CDR3 region: CASRREPGSDTQYF. CDR3 bases: TGTGCCAGCAGGCGGGAACCAGGGTCAGATACGCAGTATTTT.

The chain joins TRBV5-4 to TRBJ2-1, with D perhaps TRBD1 (6 bases). The germline V gene encodes CDR1 SGHNT and CDR2 YYREEE (reference sequence). Trimming stripped 2 bases from V and 10 bases from J, with 13 bases between. The CDR3 runs 13 residues. The CDR3 sequence is CASSLSPGTEQFF. CDR3 nucleotides: TGTGCCAGCAGCTTATCCCCCGGGACAGAGCAGTTCTTC.

This clone occurred a few times. The rearrangement joins TRBV11-3 to TRBJ2-1; TRBD2 matches at 12 bases. J lost 6 bases, V lost 2 bases, and 2 bases had no gene match. The germline CDR1 and CDR2 sequences are SGHNT and YENEEA. This CDR3 has 15 residues. The CDR3 is CASSLRTSGTNEQFF. The CDR3 DNA is TGTGCCAGCAGCTTAAGGACTAGCGGGACCAATGAGCAGTTCTTC.